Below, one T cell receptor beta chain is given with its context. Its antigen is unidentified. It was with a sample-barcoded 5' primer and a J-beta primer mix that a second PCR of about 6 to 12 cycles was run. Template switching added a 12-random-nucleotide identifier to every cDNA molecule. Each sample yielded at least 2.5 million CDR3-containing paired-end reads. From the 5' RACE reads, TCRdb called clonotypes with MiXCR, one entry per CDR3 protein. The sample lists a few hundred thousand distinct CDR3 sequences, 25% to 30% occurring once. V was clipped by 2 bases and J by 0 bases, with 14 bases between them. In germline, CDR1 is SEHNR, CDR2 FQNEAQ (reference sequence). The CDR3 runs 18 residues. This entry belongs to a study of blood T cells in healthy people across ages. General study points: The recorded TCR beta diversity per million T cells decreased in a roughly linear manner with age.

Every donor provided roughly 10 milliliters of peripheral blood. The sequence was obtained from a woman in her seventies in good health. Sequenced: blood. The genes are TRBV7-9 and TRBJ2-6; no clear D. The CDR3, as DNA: TGTGCCAGCAGCTTAAGGGTCGGGCCCCTCTCTGGGGCCAACGTCCTGACTTTC. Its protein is CASSLRVGPLSGANVLTF. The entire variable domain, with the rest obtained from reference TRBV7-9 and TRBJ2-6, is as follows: DTGVSQNPRHKITKRGQNVTFRCDPISEHNRLYWYRQTLGQGPEFLTYFQNEAQLEKSRLLSDRFSAERPKGSFSTLEIQRTEQGDSAMYLCASSLRVGPLSGANVLTFGAGSRLTVL.